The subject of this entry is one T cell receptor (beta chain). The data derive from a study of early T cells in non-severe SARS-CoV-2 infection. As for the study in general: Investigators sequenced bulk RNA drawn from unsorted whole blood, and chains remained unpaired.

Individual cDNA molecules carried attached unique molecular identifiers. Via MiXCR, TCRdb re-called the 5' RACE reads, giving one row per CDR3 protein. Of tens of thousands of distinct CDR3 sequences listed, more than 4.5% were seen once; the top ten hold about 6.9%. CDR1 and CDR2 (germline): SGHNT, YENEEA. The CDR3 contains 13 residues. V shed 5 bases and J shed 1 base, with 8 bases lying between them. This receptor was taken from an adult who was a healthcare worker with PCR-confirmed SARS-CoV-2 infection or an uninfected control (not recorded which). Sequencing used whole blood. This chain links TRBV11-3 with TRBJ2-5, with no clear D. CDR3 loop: CASSQSFQETQYF. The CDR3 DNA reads TGTGCCAGCAGCCAAAGCTTCCAAGAGACCCAGTACTTC.